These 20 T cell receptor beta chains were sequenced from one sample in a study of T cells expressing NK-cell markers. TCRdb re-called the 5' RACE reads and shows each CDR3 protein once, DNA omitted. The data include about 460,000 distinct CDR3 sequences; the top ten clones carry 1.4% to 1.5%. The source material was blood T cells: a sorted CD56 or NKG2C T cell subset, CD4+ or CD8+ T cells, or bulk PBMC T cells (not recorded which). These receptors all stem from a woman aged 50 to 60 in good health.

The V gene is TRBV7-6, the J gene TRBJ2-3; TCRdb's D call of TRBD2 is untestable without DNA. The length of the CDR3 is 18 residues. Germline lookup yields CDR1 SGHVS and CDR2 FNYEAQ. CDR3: CASSFPLREGPGTDTQYF.

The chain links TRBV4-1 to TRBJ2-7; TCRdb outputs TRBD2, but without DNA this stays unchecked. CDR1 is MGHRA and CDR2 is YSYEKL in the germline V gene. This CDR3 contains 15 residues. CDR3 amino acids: CASSPSSGNSYEQYF.

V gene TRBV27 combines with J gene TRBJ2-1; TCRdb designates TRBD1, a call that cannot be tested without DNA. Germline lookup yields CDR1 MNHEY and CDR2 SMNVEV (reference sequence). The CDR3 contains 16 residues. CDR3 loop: CASSPIGQGTEGEQFF.

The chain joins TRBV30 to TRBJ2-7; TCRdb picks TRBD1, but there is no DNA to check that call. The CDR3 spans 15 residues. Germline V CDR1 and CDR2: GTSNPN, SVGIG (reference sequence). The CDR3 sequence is CAWSEGHRSSYEQYF.

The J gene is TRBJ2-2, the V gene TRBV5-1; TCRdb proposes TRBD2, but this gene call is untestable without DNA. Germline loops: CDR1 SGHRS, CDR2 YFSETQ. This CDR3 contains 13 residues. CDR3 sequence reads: CASSSSSSGELFF.

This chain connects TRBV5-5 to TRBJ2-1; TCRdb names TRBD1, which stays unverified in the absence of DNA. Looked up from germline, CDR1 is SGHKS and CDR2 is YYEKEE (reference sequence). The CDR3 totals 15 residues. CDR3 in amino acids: CASSPLGGGYNEQFF. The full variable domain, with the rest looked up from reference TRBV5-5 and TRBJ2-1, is DAGVTQSPTHLIKTRGQQVTLRCSPISGHKSVSWYQQVLGQGPQFIFQYYEKEERGRGNFPDRFSARQFPNYSSELNVNALLLGDSALYLCASSPLGGGYNEQFFGPGTRLTVL.

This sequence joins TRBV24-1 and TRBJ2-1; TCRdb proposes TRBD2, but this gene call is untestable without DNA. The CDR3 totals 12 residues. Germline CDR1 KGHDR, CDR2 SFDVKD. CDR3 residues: CATRGLYNEQFF.

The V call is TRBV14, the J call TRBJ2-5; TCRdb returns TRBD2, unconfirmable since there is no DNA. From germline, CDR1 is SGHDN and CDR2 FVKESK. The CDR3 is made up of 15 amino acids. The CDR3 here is CASSEGTSGGETQYF.

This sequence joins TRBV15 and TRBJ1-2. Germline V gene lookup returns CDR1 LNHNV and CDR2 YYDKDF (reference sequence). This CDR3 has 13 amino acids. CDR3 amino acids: CATSRDDIGGYTF.

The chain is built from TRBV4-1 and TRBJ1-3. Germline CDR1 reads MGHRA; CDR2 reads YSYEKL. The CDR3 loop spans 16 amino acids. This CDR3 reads CASSQEAGRIGNTIYF.

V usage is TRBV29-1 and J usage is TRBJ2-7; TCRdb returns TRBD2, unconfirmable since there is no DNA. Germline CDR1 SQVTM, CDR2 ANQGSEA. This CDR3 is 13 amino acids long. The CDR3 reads CSVEEASGYEQYF.

CDR3 protein: CASSAMDRANEKLFF. The chain joins TRBV5-1 to TRBJ1-4; as DNA is missing, the TRBD1 call by TCRdb cannot be tested. CDR3 length: 15 residues. Germline V lookup: CDR1 SGHRS, CDR2 YFSETQ.

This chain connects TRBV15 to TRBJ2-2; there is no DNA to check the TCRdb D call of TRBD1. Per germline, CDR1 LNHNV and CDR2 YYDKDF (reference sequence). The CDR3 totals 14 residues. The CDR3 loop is CATARDRADWELFF. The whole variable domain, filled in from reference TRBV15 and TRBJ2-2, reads DAMVIQNPRYQVTQFGKPVTLSCSQTLNHNVMYWYQQKSSQAPKLLFHYYDKDFNNEADTPDNFQSRRPNTSFCFLDIRSPGLGDTAMYLCATARDRADWELFFGEGSRLTVL.

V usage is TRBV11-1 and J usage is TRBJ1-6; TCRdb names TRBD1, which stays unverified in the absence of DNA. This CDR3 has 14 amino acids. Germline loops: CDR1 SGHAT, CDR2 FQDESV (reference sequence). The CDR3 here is CASSGGQGNSPLHF.

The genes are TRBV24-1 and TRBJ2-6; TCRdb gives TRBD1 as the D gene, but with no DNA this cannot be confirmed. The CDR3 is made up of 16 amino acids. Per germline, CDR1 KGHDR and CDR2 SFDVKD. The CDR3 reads CATSDPNPGGANVLTF.

CDR3 sequence reads: CASSGTGTGAGYTF. The chain links TRBV25-1 to TRBJ1-2; TCRdb returns TRBD1, unconfirmable since there is no DNA. Germline CDR1 is MGHDK and CDR2 is SYGVNS. This CDR3 has 14 residues.

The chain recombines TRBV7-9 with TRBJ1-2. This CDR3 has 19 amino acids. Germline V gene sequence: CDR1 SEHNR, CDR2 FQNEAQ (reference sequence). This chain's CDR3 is CASSSIPSGARFSNYGYTF.

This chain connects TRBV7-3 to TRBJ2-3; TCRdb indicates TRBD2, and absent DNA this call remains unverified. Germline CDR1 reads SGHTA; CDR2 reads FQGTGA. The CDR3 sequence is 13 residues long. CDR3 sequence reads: CASSLGPMDTQYF.

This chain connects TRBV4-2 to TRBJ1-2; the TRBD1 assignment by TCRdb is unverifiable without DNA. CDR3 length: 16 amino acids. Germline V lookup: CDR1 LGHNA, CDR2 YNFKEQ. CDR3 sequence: CASTPGQGVVLFSYTF.

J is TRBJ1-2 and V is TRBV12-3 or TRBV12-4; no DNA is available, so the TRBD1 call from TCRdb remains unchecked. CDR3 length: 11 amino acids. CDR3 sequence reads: CASSFGAPVTF.